These 18 T cell receptor beta chains originate from one sample sequenced in a study of blood T cell repertoires in COVID-19. Clones were read by immunoSEQ multiplex PCR, and TCRdb kept only the in-frame ones, dropping some. The table shows fewer than 500,000 clones, with around 90% occurring only once. Sequences were obtained from peripheral blood. These TCRs come from a man aged 18 to 30 with COVID-19, enrolled during active disease.

In nucleotides, the CDR3 is TGTGCCACCAGTGATTTTCGCGGAGGAAACACAGGGGAGCAGTACTTC. Translated, it gives CATSDFRGGNTGEQYF. This chain uses TRBV24-1 with TRBJ2-7; a possible D gene is TRBD1 (6 bases). CDR1 is KGHDR and CDR2 is SFDVKD in the germline V gene. This CDR3 spans 16 amino acids. Trimming stripped 1 base from V and 7 bases from J, with 19 bases between.

V gene TRBV19 combines with J gene TRBJ2-1, with 8 bases identical to TRBD2. Germline trimming cut 8 bases from V and 0 bases from J; bases unmatched to any gene: 6. CDR3 size: 15 residues. Germline CDR1 LNHDA, CDR2 SQIVND (reference sequence). The CDR3 is CASAYGGDSYNEQFF. The CDR3 coding sequence is TGTGCCAGTGCCTACGGGGGGGACTCCTACAATGAGCAGTTCTTC.

The chain has TRBV3-1 (or the pseudogene TRBV3-2) and TRBJ2-2, with D tentatively TRBD2 (6 bases). The CDR3 runs to 15 residues. Germline values: CDR1 LGHDT, CDR2 YNNKEL (reference sequence). The V and J ends lost 2 bases and 4 bases respectively, with 11 bases between them. Here the CDR3 DNA reads TGTGCCAGCAGCCAACGGGGGTCGGGCACCGGGGAGCTGTTTTTT. Protein sequence: CASSQRGSGTGELFF.

This sequence joins TRBV5-6 and TRBJ1-2; a weak D match, TRBD1 (6 bases). V was pared by 0 bases and J by 4 bases, with 19 bases between. The CDR3 totals 17 residues. CDR1 is SGHDT, CDR2 YYEEEE, per germline. The CDR3 DNA reads as TGTGCCAGCAGCTTGGCCTACATGGTGCAGGGGACCTATGGCTACACCTTC. Translating gives CASSLAYMVQGTYGYTF.

The V call is TRBV6-5, the J call TRBJ1-1; the D gene is possibly TRBD1 (5 bases). V shed 8 bases and J shed 4 bases, with 11 bases lying between them. Germline lookup yields CDR1 MNHEY and CDR2 SVGAGI. CDR3 length equals 12 residues. CDR3 DNA: TGTGCCAGCTGTCCAGGGCTCACTGAAGCTTTCTTT. Protein: CASCPGLTEAFF.

The V and J genes are TRBV19 and TRBJ1-6; 9 bases map to TRBD1. The V gene end was trimmed by 9 bases and the J gene end by 8 bases; junction bases not matched to a gene: 5. The CDR3 contains 13 residues. Looked up from germline, CDR1 is LNHDA and CDR2 is SQIVND (reference sequence). In DNA form, the CDR3 reads TGTGCCAGCCGCCGGGACAGGGATTCACCCCTCCACTTT. This sequence encodes CASRRDRDSPLHF.

V gene TRBV27 combines with J gene TRBJ2-7; TRBD2 agrees at 12 bases. Losses at the gene ends were 5 bases for V and 7 bases for J; bases not matched to a gene: 12. Germline values: CDR1 MNHEY, CDR2 SMNVEV (reference sequence). CDR3 size: 16 residues. As DNA, the CDR3 is TGTGCCAGCAGTCCCCGCCGACTAGCGGGAGACGGAGAGCAGTACTTC. Translating it yields CASSPRRLAGDGEQYF.

This clone was observed a handful of times. The CDR3 DNA sequence: TGTGCCAGCAGCCAAGATGGGGACAGGGCTAAAAAACTGTTTTTT. It encodes CASSQDGDRAKKLFF. The chain links TRBV3-1 (or the pseudogene TRBV3-2) to TRBJ1-4, with 9 bases fitting TRBD1. This CDR3 region has 15 residues. V was clipped by 0 bases and J by 9 bases; unmatched bases: 5. Germline CDR1 is LGHDT and CDR2 is YNNKEL (reference sequence).

J is TRBJ2-7 and V is TRBV5-1; 7 bases agree with TRBD2. From germline, CDR1 is SGHRS and CDR2 YFSETQ. V lost 3 bases to trimming and J lost 12 bases; unmatched junction nucleotides: 12. The CDR3 spans 13 residues. This chain's CDR3 is CASSSEDSGNLYF. In nucleotides, the CDR3 is TGCGCCAGCAGCTCGGAAGACAGCGGGAACCTGTACTTC.

The chain couples TRBV18 to TRBJ2-7, with 7 positions matching TRBD2. CDR1 is KGHSH, CDR2 LQKENI, per germline. The CDR3 consists of 11 residues. V lost 5 bases to trimming and J lost 6 bases; unmatched junction nucleotides: 1. The CDR3 nucleotides read TGTGCCAGCTCAACGGGGGGCGAGCAGTACTTC. It codes for CASSTGGEQYF.

This chain links TRBV4-2 with TRBJ1-3, with D possibly matching TRBD1 (5 bases). Germline V lookup: CDR1 LGHNA, CDR2 YNFKEQ. The CDR3 contains 14 residues. Trimming removed 0 bases at V and 4 bases at J, with 7 bases between. The CDR3 DNA is TGTGCCAGCAGCCAAGATGGACAAGGAAACACCATATATTTT. This encodes CASSQDGQGNTIYF.

Concerning this clone itself: Other nucleotide sequences in the sample specify the same CDR3. The rearrangement links TRBV19 to TRBJ1-6; D is undetermined. CDR1 and CDR2 from the germline V gene are LNHDA and SQIVND (reference sequence). The CDR3 consists of 14 residues. V lost 3 bases, J lost 0 bases, and 3 bases lay in between. The CDR3 DNA is TGTGCCAGTAGTATTAGCTCCTATAATTCACCCCTCCACTTT. Translation: CASSISSYNSPLHF.

This chain links TRBV7-6 with TRBJ1-3, with D tentatively TRBD1 (5 bases). V was clipped by 5 bases and J by 0 bases, with 14 bases between them. Germline loops: CDR1 SGHVS, CDR2 FNYEAQ. The CDR3 loop spans 16 amino acids. This CDR3 is CASSLEGPVSGNTIYF. The CDR3 DNA reads as TGTGCCAGCAGCCTGGAGGGGCCGGTCTCTGGAAACACCATATATTTT.

The chain uses TRBV19 and TRBJ2-3, with 8 nucleotides matching TRBD1. CDR1 and CDR2 (germline): LNHDA, SQIVND (reference sequence). V dropped 6 bases and J dropped 0; count of bases not matched to a gene: 5. The CDR3 covers 15 residues. The CDR3 sequence is CASSEDRVSTDTQYF. The CDR3 DNA follows: TGTGCCAGTAGCGAGGACAGGGTTAGCACAGATACGCAGTATTTT.

This chain links TRBV27 with TRBJ2-7; 14 bases line up with TRBD2. This CDR3 is built from 18 residues. Per germline, CDR1 MNHEY and CDR2 SMNVEV (reference sequence). V gave up 5 bases and J gave up 2 bases; unmatched junction bases: 11. DNA for the CDR3: TGTGCCAGCAGTCTTCAACAACCGACTAGCGGGGGGGCCTACGAGCAGTACTTC. Its translation is CASSLQQPTSGGAYEQYF.

CDR3 protein: CASRGLGADQETQYF. CDR3 bases: TGTGCCAGTAGGGGTTTAGGGGCGGACCAAGAGACCCAGTACTTC. The chain uses TRBV19 and TRBJ2-5; possible D gene TRBD1, 5 bases. CDR1 is LNHDA, CDR2 SQIVND, per germline (reference sequence). The CDR3 has 15 amino acids. V dropped 6 bases and J dropped 0 bases, with 14 bases sitting between them.

The chain employs TRBV7-9 and TRBJ2-5; 9 positions match TRBD2. The CDR3 has 16 amino acids. CDR1 is SEHNR and CDR2 is FQNEAQ in the germline V gene (reference sequence). With 2 bases clipped from V and 5 bases from J, the junction kept 9 bases outside the gene matches. CDR3 DNA sequence: TGTGCCAGCAGCTTATCCCTAGCGGGGTATTGGGAGACCCAGTACTTC. Amino acid sequence: CASSLSLAGYWETQYF.

The chain recombines TRBV5-1 with TRBJ2-7, with 7 bases matching TRBD2. This CDR3 comprises 13 residues. CDR1 SGHRS and CDR2 YFSETQ come from the germline V gene. Trimming at V came to 6 bases and at J to 1 base, leaving 4 bases not matched to a gene. The CDR3 sequence is CASTRSGSYEQYF. DNA of the CDR3: TGCGCCAGCACCCGTAGCGGGTCCTACGAGCAGTACTTC. Combining the CDR3 with reference TRBV5-1 and TRBJ2-7 gives the whole variable domain KAGVTQTPRYLIKTRGQQVTLSCSPISGHRSVSWYQQTPGQGLQFLFEYFSETQRNKGNFPGRFSGRQFSNSRSEMNVSTLELGDSALYLCASTRSGSYEQYFGPGTRLTVT.